This is a list of T cell receptor beta chains from one sample in a study of blood T cells in healthy people across ages. MiXCR, run by TCRdb on the 5' RACE reads, gives a single entry per CDR3 protein. Among hundreds of thousands of distinct CDR3 sequences listed, around 50% were seen once. The sample was blood. These receptors all come from a middle-aged man in good health. Both conserved end residues are part of each CDR3. Each record gives: D gene, V gene, J gene, clone size, CDR3 DNA, CDR3 protein. D genes are given only for firm matches. The size field is filled for only some rows; it gives once, few, many or a size class.

d_gene: -
v_gene: TRBV12-3/TRBV12-4
j_gene: TRBJ1-1
abundance: few
CDR3nt: TGTGCCAGCAGGTTCCCCCTGATGAACACTGAAGCTTTCTTT
CDR3aa: CASRFPLMNTEAFF

d_gene: TRBD2
v_gene: TRBV6-1
j_gene: TRBJ2-5
abundance: -
CDR3nt: TGTGCCGGCGGGACTAGCTGGTTCAATGAGCAGTACTTC
CDR3aa: CAGGTSWFNEQYF

d_gene: -
v_gene: TRBV21-1
j_gene: TRBJ2-5
abundance: -
CDR3nt: TGTGCCAGCAGCCCCATCCTACGGGCGGAGACCCAGTACTTC
CDR3aa: CASSPILRAETQYF

d_gene: -
v_gene: TRBV20-1
j_gene: TRBJ2-5
abundance: -
CDR3nt: TGCAGTCTTACCCCTGGGAGGCGTGGATCCCAAGAGACCCAGTACTTC
CDR3aa: CSLTPGRRGSQETQYF

d_gene: TRBD2
v_gene: TRBV14
j_gene: TRBJ2-3
abundance: few
CDR3nt: TGTGCCAGCAGCCAAGAGTTTCGCGGGGGGGCCGTAGATACGCAGTATTTT
CDR3aa: CASSQEFRGGAVDTQYF

d_gene: TRBD2
v_gene: TRBV15
j_gene: TRBJ2-7
abundance: few
CDR3nt: TGTGCCACCAGCAGAGAACCAGCGGGAGTTTACGAGCAGTACTTC
CDR3aa: CATSREPAGVYEQYF

d_gene: TRBD1
v_gene: TRBV28
j_gene: TRBJ2-7
abundance: few
CDR3nt: TGTGCCAGCAGGACCGGGACAGCATCCTACGAGCAGTACTTC
CDR3aa: CASRTGTASYEQYF

d_gene: -
v_gene: TRBV9
j_gene: TRBJ2-1
abundance: -
CDR3nt: TGTGCCAGCAGCGTAGCTGAGGGGGGGGGACTCAGGCAGTTCTTC
CDR3aa: CASSVAEGGGLRQFF

d_gene: -
v_gene: TRBV4-3
j_gene: TRBJ1-5
abundance: -
CDR3nt: TGCGCCAGCAGCCAAGATCGGGGGCGCGATCAGCCCCAGCATTTT
CDR3aa: CASSQDRGRDQPQHF

d_gene: -
v_gene: TRBV7-9
j_gene: TRBJ2-7
abundance: few
CDR3nt: TGTGCCAGCTCCGGGGCGACGAACGAGCAGTACTTC
CDR3aa: CASSGATNEQYF

d_gene: -
v_gene: TRBV7-9
j_gene: TRBJ2-5
abundance: -
CDR3nt: TGTGCCAGCAGCTTTCCCGGGTGGCCAGTTCAAGAGACCCAGTACTTC
CDR3aa: CASSFPGWPVQETQYF

d_gene: -
v_gene: TRBV4-3
j_gene: TRBJ2-3
abundance: -
CDR3nt: TGCGCCAGCAGCCAAGATTCCCCGGCCCCTCTTAGCACAGATACGCAGTATTTT
CDR3aa: CASSQDSPAPLSTDTQYF

d_gene: -
v_gene: TRBV5-1
j_gene: TRBJ2-3
abundance: -
CDR3nt: TGCGCCAGCAGCTTCTATACACGAGATACGCAGTATTTT
CDR3aa: CASSFYTRDTQYF

d_gene: -
v_gene: TRBV20-1
j_gene: TRBJ2-3
abundance: -
CDR3nt: TGCAGTGCTATTCGGGCGTCTAGCACAGATACGCAGTATTTT
CDR3aa: CSAIRASSTDTQYF

d_gene: -
v_gene: TRBV7-9
j_gene: TRBJ1-2
abundance: -
CDR3nt: TGTGCCAGCAGCTTAGACTATCGGGCCTATGGCTACACCTTC
CDR3aa: CASSLDYRAYGYTF

d_gene: TRBD2
v_gene: TRBV20-1
j_gene: TRBJ2-3
abundance: -
CDR3nt: TGCAGTGCTAGAGATCGCCTAGCGGGAGGCTCCACAGATACGCAGTATTTT
CDR3aa: CSARDRLAGGSTDTQYF

d_gene: -
v_gene: TRBV7-9
j_gene: TRBJ2-7
abundance: many
CDR3nt: TGTGCCAGCAGCGTAGACCTGGGAAACGAGCAGTACTTC
CDR3aa: CASSVDLGNEQYF

d_gene: TRBD1
v_gene: TRBV10-3
j_gene: TRBJ2-5
abundance: few
CDR3nt: TGTGCCATCAGTGAGCGGACAGGGGAAAGGGAGACCCAGTACTTC
CDR3aa: CAISERTGERETQYF

d_gene: -
v_gene: TRBV5-1
j_gene: TRBJ2-6
abundance: few
CDR3nt: TGCGCCAGCAAGCAGAGCAGCTCTGGGGCCAACGTCCTGACTTTC
CDR3aa: CASKQSSSGANVLTF

d_gene: -
v_gene: TRBV18
j_gene: TRBJ2-5
abundance: -
CDR3nt: TGCGCCAGCTCACCAAAGGACAACCGGGGGGAGACCCAGTACTTC
CDR3aa: CASSPKDNRGETQYF

d_gene: TRBD2
v_gene: TRBV27
j_gene: TRBJ2-5
abundance: -
CDR3nt: TGTGCCAGCAGTACGGGGACTAGCGGGAGTCCAGAGACCCAGTACTTC
CDR3aa: CASSTGTSGSPETQYF

d_gene: -
v_gene: TRBV5-1
j_gene: TRBJ2-5
abundance: -
CDR3nt: TGCGCCAGCAGCCCCGGCACTCGGCAAGAGACCCAGTACTTC
CDR3aa: CASSPGTRQETQYF